This entry is about one TCR beta chain. This sample also contains other DNA sequences that code for the same CDR3. These data originate in a study of blood T cell repertoires in COVID-19. CDR3 length: 13 amino acids. Trimming cost V 2 bases and J 4 bases; bases outside gene matches: 0. CDR1 is SGHNT and CDR2 is YYREEE in the germline V gene (reference sequence). The authors' processing: Amplifying reference gene primers gave estimates of nucleated cell counts. Method: immunoSEQ multiplex PCR; TCRdb's copy keeps in-frame clones and lacks some. V and J calls plus clone size are reproduced from that table; the DNA served to infer D and trimming. The sample lists a few hundred thousand clones, more than 75% seen once, with roughly 1.9% in the top ten.

The TCR was taken from a woman in her thirties who had recovered from COVID-19. This chain joins TRBV5-4 and TRBJ2-5, with 9 nucleotides matching TRBD2. The specimen was peripheral blood. CDR3 in DNA: TGTGCCAGCAGCTTAGCGGGAGGAGAGACCCAGTACTTC. Translating gives CASSLAGGETQYF.